The 17 T cell receptor beta chains reported below all come from one sample, sequenced in a study of T-cell memory formation after mild COVID-19. TCRdb re-called the 5' RACE reads through MiXCR, storing one row per CDR3 protein. The sample consists of approximately 150,000 distinct CDR3 sequences, roughly a fifth of them appearing once. The specimen sequenced was PBMCs or a T cell subset sorted from them (not recorded which). These receptors came from an adult woman who had mild COVID-19 (a few samples of this study predate the infection). Cell type and time point are not known.

The gene calls are TRBV29-1 and TRBJ2-7, with D perhaps assigned TRBD1 or TRBD2 (5 bases each). The V gene lost 6 bases and the J gene lost 0 bases, with 15 bases spanning the gap. Germline loops: CDR1 SQVTM, CDR2 ANQGSEA. This CDR3 contains 14 residues. The CDR3 DNA follows: TGCAGCGTGGCAGGGACCTCGAACTCCTACGAGCAGTACTTC. It specifies CSVAGTSNSYEQYF.

This clonotype was recorded once. CDR3 protein: CASRGQGNSYEQYF. CDR3 nucleotides: TGCGCCAGCAGAGGACAGGGGAATTCCTACGAGCAGTACTTC. The chain is built from TRBV5-1 and TRBJ2-7; 9 nucleotides match TRBD1. The CDR3 is made up of 14 amino acids. V lost 5 bases to trimming and J lost 1 base; unmatched junction nucleotides: 4. Germline V gene sequence: CDR1 SGHRS, CDR2 YFSETQ.

The chain links TRBV5-5 to TRBJ2-2, with 9 bases matching TRBD1. Germline CDR1 is SGHKS and CDR2 is YYEKEE (reference sequence). This CDR3 has 16 amino acids. Trimming removed 1 base from V and 2 bases from J; junction bases left unmatched: 3. CDR3 DNA sequence: TGTGCCAGCAGCTTGAAGGGACAGGGCAACACCGGGGAGCTGTTTTTT. Translated, it gives CASSLKGQGNTGELFF.

This sequence joins TRBV4-3 and TRBJ2-1; 8 bases agree with TRBD2. Germline CDR1 LGHNA, CDR2 YSLEER. The trim removed 0 bases at V and 7 bases at J, leaving 11 bases unmatched. The CDR3 has 17 residues. The CDR3 DNA is TGCGCCAGCAGCCAAGAGAGGTACCGGGAGGGCCGGAATGAGCAGTTCTTC. This gives the protein CASSQERYREGRNEQFF.

This chain joins TRBV4-1 and TRBJ2-1; TRBD2 aligns across 12 bases. The CDR3 sequence is 17 residues long. Germline V gene sequence: CDR1 MGHRA, CDR2 YSYEKL. Trimming took 2 bases from V and 3 from J; bases not matched to a gene: 5. The CDR3 nucleotides read TGCGCCAGCAGCCAACCTAGCGGGGGGGATCACTACAATGAGCAGTTCTTC. Its translation is CASSQPSGGDHYNEQFF.

V usage is TRBV5-1 and J usage is TRBJ2-1; 9 positions agree with TRBD1. Germline CDR1 SGHRS, CDR2 YFSETQ. CDR3 length equals 15 residues. The J segment lost 5 bases and the V segment lost 0 bases, leaving 3 bases of the junction unmatched. The CDR3 sequence: CASSLEGQGDNEQFF. CDR3 DNA sequence: TGCGCCAGCAGCTTGGAGGGACAGGGTGACAATGAGCAGTTCTTC.

This chain links TRBV29-1 with TRBJ2-5, with 13 bases lining up with TRBD2. The V gene end was trimmed by 8 bases and the J gene end by 10 bases; junction bases not matched to a gene: 10. In germline, CDR1 is SQVTM, CDR2 ANQGSEA. This CDR3 has 13 residues. CDR3 DNA sequence: TGCAGCCTCCGACTAGCGGGGGGCGTTCACCAGTACTTC. It codes for CSLRLAGGVHQYF.

This clonotype was picked up a small number of times. This chain links TRBV20-1 with TRBJ1-1, with D perhaps TRBD1 (6 bases). V lost 2 bases and J 4 bases, leaving 8 bases between the germline ends. Germline V gene lookup returns CDR1 DFQATT and CDR2 SNEGSKA (reference sequence). CDR3 length: 12 amino acids. The CDR3 DNA reads TGCAGTGCTAGAAAAGGGGGCACTGAAGCTTTCTTT. Its protein is CSARKGGTEAFF.

The V and J genes are TRBV5-1 and TRBJ1-6; 9 bases line up with TRBD1. This CDR3 region has 16 residues. Germline CDR1 and CDR2: SGHRS and YFSETQ. Germline trimming cut 4 bases from V and 6 bases from J; bases unmatched to any gene: 8. CDR3 residues: CASSPRGQGANSPLHF. CDR3 nucleotide sequence: TGCGCCAGCAGCCCCCGGGGACAGGGCGCTAATTCACCCCTCCACTTT.

This clonotype was counted a few times. CDR3 sequence: CASSPRPHNEQFF. CDR3 in DNA: TGTGCCAGCAGTCCCAGGCCCCACAATGAGCAGTTCTTC. The gene calls are TRBV28 and TRBJ2-1; no definite D call. Germline V gene sequence: CDR1 MDHEN, CDR2 SYDVKM. CDR3 length equals 13 residues. V was shortened by 5 bases and J by 5 bases, with 10 bases between the two germline ends.

The chain couples TRBV12-3 or TRBV12-4 to TRBJ2-4; 8 bases fit TRBD2. Unmatched junction bases numbered 6, after V lost 3 bases and J lost 2 bases. This CDR3 contains 16 residues. CDR3 residues: CASSFGSSGPKNIQYF. CDR3 DNA: TGTGCCAGCAGTTTTGGGTCTAGCGGGCCCAAAAACATTCAGTACTTC.

This clonotype showed up just a few times. DNA of the CDR3: TGCAGTGCTAGAAACCAGGGCAGGGGGTCTTTGGGCACTGAAGCTTTCTTT. Its translation: CSARNQGRGSLGTEAFF. The V and J genes are TRBV20-1 and TRBJ1-1, with TRBD1 matching 7 bases. The V segment lost 2 bases and the J segment 4 bases; nucleotides outside the gene matches: 16. This CDR3 spans 17 amino acids. Looked up from germline, CDR1 is DFQATT and CDR2 is SNEGSKA (reference sequence).

The CDR3 region has the DNA TGTGCCAGTAGTATAAGGGGGGACAGCTCTGGGGCCAACGTCCTGACTTTC. Its translation: CASSIRGDSSGANVLTF. The rearrangement uses TRBV19 and TRBJ2-6; D is possibly TRBD1 (7 bases). From germline, CDR1 is LNHDA and CDR2 SQIVND (reference sequence). Between the trimmed V and J ends, which lost 2 bases and 0 bases, there was a span of 11 bases. The CDR3 sequence is 17 residues long.

This clonotype occurred a few times. In DNA, the CDR3 is TGTGCCAGCAGTTTAAGTGCCCCTGGAAGCATGGGCTACGAGCAGTACTTC. This gives the protein CASSLSAPGSMGYEQYF. The rearrangement joins TRBV12-3 or TRBV12-4 to TRBJ2-7; D uncertain. This CDR3 contains 17 residues. With 2 bases removed from V and 3 bases from J, the gap between germline ends came to 20 bases.

This clonotype has more than one count but fewer than ten. The genes are TRBV2 and TRBJ2-1; 8 bases match TRBD1. The V segment lost 4 bases and the J segment 4 bases; nucleotides outside the gene matches: 0. The CDR3 spans 13 residues. Germline V gene sequence: CDR1 SNHLY, CDR2 FYNNEI. CDR3 region: CASSGTGYNEQFF. Here the CDR3 DNA reads TGTGCCAGCAGTGGGACAGGGTACAATGAGCAGTTCTTC. Based on the CDR3 plus reference TRBV2 and TRBJ2-1, the full variable domain is EPEVTQTPSHQVTQMGQEVILRCVPISNHLYFYWYRQILGQKVEFLVSFYNNEISEKSEIFDDQFSVERPDGSNFTLKIRSTKLEDSAMYFCASSGTGYNEQFFGPGTRLTVL.

The chain recombines TRBV3-1 with TRBJ2-1; D not resolved. Trimming pared 0 bases from V and 6 bases from J, leaving 9 bases between. The CDR3 is 14 amino acids. Germline V gene lookup returns CDR1 LGHDT and CDR2 YNNKEL (reference sequence). This CDR3 is CASSQDGLVNEQFF. For the CDR3, the DNA is TGTGCCAGCAGCCAAGATGGCCTAGTCAATGAGCAGTTCTTC.

The rearrangement uses TRBV2 and TRBJ2-1; tentatively, D is TRBD1 (7 bases). Deletions cut 6 bases from V and 0 bases from J, with 15 bases between. The V gene's germline CDR1 is SNHLY and CDR2 FYNNEI. The CDR3 spans 16 residues. The CDR3 sequence: CASRRGTAGSYNEQFF. The CDR3 DNA sequence: TGTGCCAGCAGGAGAGGGACAGCGGGCTCCTACAATGAGCAGTTCTTC.